The 3 T cell receptor beta chains below were found in one sample sequenced in a study of metastatic and nonmetastatic thyroid tumors. TCRdb reprocessed the PCR reads using MiXCR. The table lists about 16,000 clones, around 23% of them singletons, with 15% to 19% in the top ten. There were no patients who had received any treatment before thyroid surgery. Sample: adjacent normal tissue. Receptors were obtained from a female donor with papillary thyroid cancer or a benign thyroid nodule (not recorded which). Some clones in this sample may be carry-over from other donors' samples.

DNA of the CDR3: TGTGCCAGCAGCCCTGCCGGGGGGAAAGGAGAGACCCAGTACTTC. Amino acid sequence: CASSPAGGKGETQYF. This chain joins TRBV7-8 and TRBJ2-5; 7 nucleotides match TRBD2. V lost 5 bases and J lost 4; bases outside the gene matches: 10. CDR3 length equals 15 residues. CDR1 and CDR2 (germline): SGHVS, FQNEAQ.

In its sample, this clone was seen a few times. The chain combines TRBV6-1 with TRBJ2-1; TRBD1 is a possible D gene (6 bases). This CDR3 spans 15 amino acids. V was shortened by 3 bases and J by 9 bases, with 18 bases between the two germline ends. Germline V lookup: CDR1 MNHNS, CDR2 SASEGT. This chain's CDR3 is CASSEAKTGRAEQFF. CDR3 DNA: TGTGCCAGCAGTGAGGCCAAAACAGGGCGTGCTGAGCAGTTCTTC.

This clone has just a few counts. The V call is TRBV6-4, the J call TRBJ2-7; D tentatively reads TRBD1 or TRBD2 (5 bases each). Germline lookup yields CDR1 MRHNA and CDR2 SNTAGT. The V end lost 5 bases, the J end lost 6 bases, and 17 bases lay between the germline ends. There are 14 residues in the CDR3. As DNA, the CDR3 is TGTGCCAGCAGTTCTGGGGGAACCCCTCGCGAGCAGTACTTC. Protein: CASSSGGTPREQYF.